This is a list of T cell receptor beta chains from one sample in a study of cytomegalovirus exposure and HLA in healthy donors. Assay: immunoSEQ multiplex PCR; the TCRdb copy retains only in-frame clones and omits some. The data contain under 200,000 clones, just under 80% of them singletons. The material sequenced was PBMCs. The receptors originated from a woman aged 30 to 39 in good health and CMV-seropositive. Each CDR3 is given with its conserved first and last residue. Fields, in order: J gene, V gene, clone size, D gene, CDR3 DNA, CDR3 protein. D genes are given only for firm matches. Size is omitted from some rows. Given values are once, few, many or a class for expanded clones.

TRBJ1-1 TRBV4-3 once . TGCGCCAGCAGCCACGGACGGGGATGGAACACTGAAGCTTTCTTT CASSHGRGWNTEAFF
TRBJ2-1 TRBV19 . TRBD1 TGTGCCAGTAGTCCGAGACAGGGGGATGAGCAGTTCTTC CASSPRQGDEQFF
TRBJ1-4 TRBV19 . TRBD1 TGTGCCAGTAGTATTCGGGACAGGCTCAATGAAAAACTGTTTTTT CASSIRDRLNEKLFF
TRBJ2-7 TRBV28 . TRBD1 TGTGCCAGCGTAACCCGGGACAGGGCCTACGAGCAGTACTTC CASVTRDRAYEQYF
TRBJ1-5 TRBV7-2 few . TGTGCCAGTAGTTTCAGGGGAACTCAGCCCCAGCATTTT CASSFRGTQPQHF
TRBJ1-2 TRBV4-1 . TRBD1 TGCGCCAGCAGCACGGACAGGGGGCTTTATGGCTACACCTTC CASSTDRGLYGYTF
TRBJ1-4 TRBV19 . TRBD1 TGTGCCAGTAAAGGGACAGGGGCCGAAAAACTGTTTTTT CASKGTGAEKLFF
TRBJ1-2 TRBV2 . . TGTGCCAGCAGGGACAGTGGCTACACCTTC CASRDSGYTF
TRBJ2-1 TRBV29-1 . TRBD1 TGCAGCGTCCACCGGACAGGGGTTGGTGAGCAGTTCTTC CSVHRTGVGEQFF
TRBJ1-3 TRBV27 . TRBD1 TGTGCCAGCAGCCCCACAGGGGGCTCTGGAAACACCATATATTTT CASSPTGGSGNTIYF
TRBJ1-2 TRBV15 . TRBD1 TGTGCCACCAGCCGGAGAGGGGGCAGGAGTAACTATGGCTACACCTTC CATSRRGGRSNYGYTF
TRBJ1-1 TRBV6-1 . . TGTGCCAGCAGTGAGCCAGTCATGAACACTGAAGCTTTCTTT CASSEPVMNTEAFF
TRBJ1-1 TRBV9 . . TGTGCCAGCAGCACCGGGGGTATCGACACTGAAGCTTTCTTT CASSTGGIDTEAFF
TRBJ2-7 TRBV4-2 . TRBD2 TGTGCCAGCAGCCAACGTACAGGACTAGTTCTCTACGAGCAGTACTTC CASSQRTGLVLYEQYF
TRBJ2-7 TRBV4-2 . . TGTGCCAGCAGCCAGGCGGACTACGAGCAGTACTTC CASSQADYEQYF
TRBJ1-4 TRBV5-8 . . TGTGCCAGCAGCTTGTGGGAACCCCACACAGGGCGTGATGAAAAACTGTTTTTT CASSLWEPHTGRDEKLFF
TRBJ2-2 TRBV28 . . TGTGCCAGCAGTTTGGGGGGAGTGGTCACCGGGGAGCTGTTTTTT CASSLGGVVTGELFF
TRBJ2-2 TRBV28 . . TGTGCCAGCAGTTTAATCGGAGCAACCGGGGAGCTGTTTTTT CASSLIGATGELFF
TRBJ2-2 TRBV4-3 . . TGCGCCAGCAGCCAAGATGGGGGGCGGGGGTACGGGGAGCTGTTTTTT CASSQDGGRGYGELFF
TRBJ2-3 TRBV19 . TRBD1 TGTGCCAGTAGTTTAGGGACAGGACTCTCTACAGATACGCAGTATTTT CASSLGTGLSTDTQYF
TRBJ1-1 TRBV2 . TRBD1 TGTGCCAGCAGTGCCCGACAGGGGAAAGAGGATGAAGCTTTCTTT CASSARQGKEDEAFF
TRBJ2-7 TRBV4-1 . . TGCGCCAGTAGCCAAGGGATGGGGGCCGGCGGGGGCGAGCAGTACTTC CASSQGMGAGGGEQYF
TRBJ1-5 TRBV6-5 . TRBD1 TGTGCCAGCAGCTATTCAGGGGGCACTCAGCCCCAGCATTTT CASSYSGGTQPQHF
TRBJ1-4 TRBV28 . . TGTGCCGTCCAACCTGGGGGGGGTGAAAAACTGTTTTTT CAVQPGGGEKLFF
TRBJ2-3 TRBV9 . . TGTGCCAGCACCAGAGGCGTCGTTCGCACAGATACGCAGTATTTT CASTRGVVRTDTQYF
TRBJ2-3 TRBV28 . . TGTGCCAGCAGTTACCAGGAGGGCTACTACACAGATACGCAGTATTTT CASSYQEGYYTDTQYF
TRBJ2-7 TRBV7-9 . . TGTGCCAGCAGCTTCCTGACAGGCCTCGGCGAGCAGTACTTC CASSFLTGLGEQYF
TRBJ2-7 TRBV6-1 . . TGTGCCAGCATTGGCGGATACGAGCAGTACTTC CASIGGYEQYF